These 14 T cell receptor beta chains were all obtained from the same sample, sequenced in a study of T-cell reconstitution after alpha-beta-depleted transplantation in children. The TCRbeta library was prepared with unique molecular identifiers. TCRdb used MiXCR to reprocess the PCR reads, holding one entry per CDR3 protein. The table lists some 640,000 distinct CDR3 sequences, around a sixth of them singletons. Sequenced material: PBMCs from the stem cell graft donor, taken from the stem cell graft. The receptors come from a human donor who donated a stem cell graft to a child with acute myeloid leukemia.

The V gene is TRBV4-1, the J gene TRBJ2-3; TRBD2 aligns across 9 bases. There are 17 residues in the CDR3. Trimming removed 0 bases from V and 7 bases from J; junction bases left unmatched: 11. Germline loops: CDR1 MGHRA, CDR2 YSYEKL. For the CDR3, the DNA is TGCGCCAGCAGCCAAGATGTCGGGCGGGGGGGCCGAAATACGCAGTATTTT. It codes for CASSQDVGRGGRNTQYF.

This clonotype showed up just a few times. V and J are TRBV20-1 and TRBJ1-6; D possibly corresponds to TRBD1 (6 bases). Germline assignment: CDR1 DFQATT and CDR2 SNEGSKA (reference sequence). V was cut by 1 base and J by 10 bases, with 14 bases left in between. CDR3 length: 14 residues. The CDR3 bases are TGCAGTGCTAGAGGGGGCAGGGGAGGATCACCCCTCCACTTT. This sequence encodes CSARGGRGGSPLHF.

The V gene is TRBV9, the J gene TRBJ1-2, with 8 bases fitting TRBD1. The CDR3 contains 14 residues. V shed 3 bases and J 3 bases; nucleotides not matched to a gene: 4. Germline values: CDR1 SGDLS, CDR2 YYNGEE. CDR3 coding DNA: TGTGCCAGCAGCGAGGGGGGACAGGACTATGGCTACACCTTC. Amino acid sequence: CASSEGGQDYGYTF.

This chain links TRBV7-6 with TRBJ2-3; possible D gene TRBD2, 7 bases. Trimming removed 5 bases from V and 1 base from J, with 22 bases in between. Per the germline V gene, CDR1 is SGHVS and CDR2 is FNYEAQ. The CDR3 contains 18 residues. The CDR3 region is CASSPYEGGTLRTDTQYF. DNA for the CDR3: TGTGCCAGCAGCCCCTACGAGGGGGGGACCCTCCGCACAGATACGCAGTATTTT.

This clonotype was detected only a few times. The chain combines TRBV7-2 with TRBJ1-5, with D maybe TRBD1 (5 bases). CDR3 size: 15 residues. Germline assignment: CDR1 SGHTA and CDR2 FQGNSA. V shed 5 bases and J shed 5 bases, with 16 bases lying between them. The CDR3 region has the DNA TGTGCCAGCAGCCAAGCCGGGACTTACCATCAGCCCCAGCATTTT. Its translation is CASSQAGTYHQPQHF.

This chain connects TRBV4-3 to TRBJ2-7, with 8 positions matching TRBD1. V shed 1 base and J 0 bases; nucleotides not matched to a gene: 14. There are 19 residues in the CDR3. The germline gives CDR1 LGHNA, CDR2 YSLEER. CDR3 nucleotides: TGCGCCAGCAGCCAAGCGGCCGTGACAGGGGACAATTTCTCCTACGAGCAGTACTTC. Its translation is CASSQAAVTGDNFSYEQYF.

V is TRBV6-1 and J is TRBJ2-5, with TRBD2 matching over 7 bases. The CDR3 totals 16 residues. The J segment lost 3 bases and the V segment lost 3 bases, leaving 10 bases of the junction unmatched. Germline V gives CDR1 MNHNS, CDR2 SASEGT. The CDR3 DNA reads as TGTGCCAGCAGTGATGGTTCAGGGAGGGCAAAAGAGACCCAGTACTTC. It encodes CASSDGSGRAKETQYF.

This clonotype showed up just a few times. CDR3 bases: TGCAGTGCTATCCCGCTCCGGGATCCCAATCAGCCCCAGCATTTT. Translation gives CSAIPLRDPNQPQHF. V and J are TRBV20-1 and TRBJ1-5; D ambiguous. The germline V and J ends were trimmed by 4 bases and 3 bases, with 16 bases remaining between them. Germline V gene sequence: CDR1 DFQATT, CDR2 SNEGSKA (reference sequence). This CDR3 spans 15 amino acids.

This clonotype was counted ten times or more. V gene TRBV7-9 combines with J gene TRBJ1-2, with D perhaps matching TRBD1 (6 bases). CDR1 is SEHNR, CDR2 FQNEAQ, per germline (reference sequence). The ends were cut back, 1 base at V and 4 bases at J, with 16 bases in the middle. The CDR3 loop spans 16 amino acids. Here the CDR3 DNA reads TGTGCCAGCAGCTTAGGTAGTTTCAGGGGCTCCTATGGCTACACCTTC. As protein: CASSLGSFRGSYGYTF.

In this sample, this clonotype turned up many times. The rearrangement uses TRBV5-6 and TRBJ1-1; D might be TRBD1 (5 bases). V was cut by 3 bases and J by 5 bases, with 23 bases left in between. This CDR3 region has 17 residues. Germline V lookup: CDR1 SGHDT, CDR2 YYEEEE. In nucleotides, the CDR3 is TGTGCCAGCAGCTCGTGGGGGAGAGGGGAGCGTTCTACTGAAGCTTTCTTT. Protein product: CASSSWGRGERSTEAFF.

This clonotype came up a few times. The rearrangement joins TRBV5-1 to TRBJ1-6; no definite D call. The V gene's germline CDR1 is SGHRS and CDR2 YFSETQ. The CDR3 runs 15 residues. V dropped 0 bases and J dropped 10 bases, with 14 bases sitting between them. DNA of the CDR3: TGCGCCAGCAGCTTGGGGCGTATTACCGGCTCACCCCTCCACTTT. Residues: CASSLGRITGSPLHF.

Ten or more counts support this clonotype. The chain joins TRBV20-1 to TRBJ1-5; a possible D gene is TRBD1 (6 bases). Germline CDR1 is DFQATT and CDR2 is SNEGSKA (reference sequence). There are 14 residues in the CDR3. The ends were cut back, 5 bases at V and 6 bases at J, with 17 bases in the middle. CDR3 sequence (DNA): TGCAGTGCTTTAGACCGGGACACGGTTCAGCCCCAGCATTTT. It codes for CSALDRDTVQPQHF.

This clonotype was counted many times. The chain carries TRBV20-1 and TRBJ1-5; TRBD1 is a possible D gene (5 bases). Trimming pared 2 bases from V and 7 bases from J, leaving 12 bases between. The CDR3 consists of 13 residues. Germline values: CDR1 DFQATT, CDR2 SNEGSKA (reference sequence). The DNA of the CDR3 is TGCAGTGCTAGATCGGGGGGGGACCAGCCCCAGCATTTT. It yields the protein CSARSGGDQPQHF.

The chain has TRBV20-1 and TRBJ2-1, with D maybe TRBD2 (5 bases). Germline-derived CDR1 and CDR2 are DFQATT and SNEGSKA (reference sequence). This CDR3 has 13 amino acids. V gave up 4 bases and J gave up 2 bases, with 9 bases separating them. CDR3 DNA: TGCAGTGCTAATCTCGGGGCCTACAATGAGCAGTTCTTC. Translated, it gives CSANLGAYNEQFF.